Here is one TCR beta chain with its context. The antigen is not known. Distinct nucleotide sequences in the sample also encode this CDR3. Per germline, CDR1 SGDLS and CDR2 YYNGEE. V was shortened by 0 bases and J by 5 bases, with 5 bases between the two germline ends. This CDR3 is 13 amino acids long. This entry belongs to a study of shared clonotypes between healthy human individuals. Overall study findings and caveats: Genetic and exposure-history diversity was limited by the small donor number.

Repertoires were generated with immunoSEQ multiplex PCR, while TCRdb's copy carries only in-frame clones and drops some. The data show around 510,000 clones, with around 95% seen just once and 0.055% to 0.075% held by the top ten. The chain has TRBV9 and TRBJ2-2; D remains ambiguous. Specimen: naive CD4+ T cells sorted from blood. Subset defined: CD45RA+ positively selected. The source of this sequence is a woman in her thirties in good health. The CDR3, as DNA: TGTGCCAGCAGCGTAGTGAGTACCGGGGAGCTGTTTTTT. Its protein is CASSVVSTGELFF.